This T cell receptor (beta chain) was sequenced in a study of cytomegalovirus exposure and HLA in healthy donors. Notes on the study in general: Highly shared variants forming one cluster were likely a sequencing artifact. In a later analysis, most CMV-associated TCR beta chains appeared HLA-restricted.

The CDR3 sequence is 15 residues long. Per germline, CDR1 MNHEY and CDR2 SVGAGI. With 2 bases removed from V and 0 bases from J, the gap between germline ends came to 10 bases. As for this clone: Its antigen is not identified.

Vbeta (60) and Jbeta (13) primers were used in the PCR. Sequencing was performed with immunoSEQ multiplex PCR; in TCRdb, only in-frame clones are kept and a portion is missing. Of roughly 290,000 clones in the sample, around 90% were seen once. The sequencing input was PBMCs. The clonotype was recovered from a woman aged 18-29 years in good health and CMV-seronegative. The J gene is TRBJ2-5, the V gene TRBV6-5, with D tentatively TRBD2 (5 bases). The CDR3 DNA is TGTGCCAGCAGTTACGGGTCGGGGAACCAAGAGACCCAGTACTTC. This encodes CASSYGSGNQETQYF.